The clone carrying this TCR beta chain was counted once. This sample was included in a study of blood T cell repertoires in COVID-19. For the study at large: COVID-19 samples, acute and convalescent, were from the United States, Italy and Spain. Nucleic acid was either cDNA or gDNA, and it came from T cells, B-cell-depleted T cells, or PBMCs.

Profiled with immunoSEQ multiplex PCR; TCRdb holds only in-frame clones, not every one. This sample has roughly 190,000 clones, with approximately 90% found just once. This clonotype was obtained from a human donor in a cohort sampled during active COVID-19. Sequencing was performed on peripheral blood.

CDR3 nucleotides: TGTGCCAGCAGCCAAAGAGCGGGGGCTGGGGCCAACGTCCTGACTTTC. It translates to CASSQRAGAGANVLTF. This sequence joins TRBV3-1 (or the pseudogene TRBV3-2) and TRBJ2-6; 8 positions match TRBD2. The CDR3 is 16 amino acids. V dropped 2 bases and J dropped 2; count of bases not matched to a gene: 2. Germline CDR1 reads LGHDT; CDR2 reads YNNKEL (reference sequence).